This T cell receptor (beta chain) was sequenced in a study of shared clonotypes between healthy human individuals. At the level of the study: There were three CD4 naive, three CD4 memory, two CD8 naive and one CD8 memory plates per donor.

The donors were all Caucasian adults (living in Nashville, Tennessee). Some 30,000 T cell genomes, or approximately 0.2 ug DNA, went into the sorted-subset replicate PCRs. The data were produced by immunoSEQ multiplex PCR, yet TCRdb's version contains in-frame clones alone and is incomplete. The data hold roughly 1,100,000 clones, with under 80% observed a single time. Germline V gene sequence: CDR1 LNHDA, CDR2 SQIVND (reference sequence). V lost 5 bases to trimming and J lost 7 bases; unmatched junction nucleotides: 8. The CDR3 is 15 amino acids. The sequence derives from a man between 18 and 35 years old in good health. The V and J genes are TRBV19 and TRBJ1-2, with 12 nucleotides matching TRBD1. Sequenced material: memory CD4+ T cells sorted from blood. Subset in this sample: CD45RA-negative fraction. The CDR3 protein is CASSPTGQGARGYTF. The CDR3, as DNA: TGTGCCAGTAGTCCCACGGGACAGGGGGCCCGTGGCTACACCTTC.